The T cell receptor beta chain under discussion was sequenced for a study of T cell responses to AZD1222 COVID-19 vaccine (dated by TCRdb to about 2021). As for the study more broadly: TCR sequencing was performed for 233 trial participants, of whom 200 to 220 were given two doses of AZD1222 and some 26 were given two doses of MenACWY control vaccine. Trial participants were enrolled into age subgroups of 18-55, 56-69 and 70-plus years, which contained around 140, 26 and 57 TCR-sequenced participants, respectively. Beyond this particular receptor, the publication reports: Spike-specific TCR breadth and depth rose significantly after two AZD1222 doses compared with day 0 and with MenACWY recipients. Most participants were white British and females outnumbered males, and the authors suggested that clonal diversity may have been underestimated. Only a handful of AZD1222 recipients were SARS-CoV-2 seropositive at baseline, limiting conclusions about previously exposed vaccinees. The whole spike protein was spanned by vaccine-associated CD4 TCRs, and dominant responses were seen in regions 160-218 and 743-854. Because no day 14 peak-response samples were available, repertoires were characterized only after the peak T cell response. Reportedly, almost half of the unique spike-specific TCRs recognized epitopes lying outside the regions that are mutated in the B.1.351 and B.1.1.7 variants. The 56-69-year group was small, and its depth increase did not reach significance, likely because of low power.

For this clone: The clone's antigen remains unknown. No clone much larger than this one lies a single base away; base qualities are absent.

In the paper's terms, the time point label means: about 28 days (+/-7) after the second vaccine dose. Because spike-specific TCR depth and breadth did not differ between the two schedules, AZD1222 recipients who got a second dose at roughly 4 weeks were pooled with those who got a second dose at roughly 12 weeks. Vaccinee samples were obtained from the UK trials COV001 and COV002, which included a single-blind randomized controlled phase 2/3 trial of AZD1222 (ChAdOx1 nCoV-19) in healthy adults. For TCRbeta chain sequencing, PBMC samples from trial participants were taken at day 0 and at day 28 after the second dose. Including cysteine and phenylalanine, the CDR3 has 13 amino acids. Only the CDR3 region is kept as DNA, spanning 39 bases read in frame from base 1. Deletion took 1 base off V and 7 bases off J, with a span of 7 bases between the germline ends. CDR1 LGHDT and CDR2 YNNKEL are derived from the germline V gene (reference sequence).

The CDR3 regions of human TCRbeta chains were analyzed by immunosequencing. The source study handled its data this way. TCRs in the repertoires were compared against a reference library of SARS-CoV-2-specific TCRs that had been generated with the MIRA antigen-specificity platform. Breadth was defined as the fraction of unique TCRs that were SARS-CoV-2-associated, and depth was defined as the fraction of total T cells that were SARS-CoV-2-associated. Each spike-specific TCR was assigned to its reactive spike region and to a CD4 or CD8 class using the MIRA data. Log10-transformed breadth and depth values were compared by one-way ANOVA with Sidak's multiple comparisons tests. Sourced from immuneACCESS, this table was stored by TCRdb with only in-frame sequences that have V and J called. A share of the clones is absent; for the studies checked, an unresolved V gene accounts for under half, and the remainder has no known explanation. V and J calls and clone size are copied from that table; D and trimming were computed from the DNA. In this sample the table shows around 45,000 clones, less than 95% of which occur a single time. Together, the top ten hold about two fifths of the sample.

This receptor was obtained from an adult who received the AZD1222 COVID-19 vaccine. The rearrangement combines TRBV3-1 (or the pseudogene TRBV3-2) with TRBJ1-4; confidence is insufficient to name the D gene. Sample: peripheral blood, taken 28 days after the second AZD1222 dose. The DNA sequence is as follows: TGTGCCAGCAGCCAAGTTGGAGGTGAAAAACTGTTTTTT. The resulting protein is CASSQVGGEKLFF.